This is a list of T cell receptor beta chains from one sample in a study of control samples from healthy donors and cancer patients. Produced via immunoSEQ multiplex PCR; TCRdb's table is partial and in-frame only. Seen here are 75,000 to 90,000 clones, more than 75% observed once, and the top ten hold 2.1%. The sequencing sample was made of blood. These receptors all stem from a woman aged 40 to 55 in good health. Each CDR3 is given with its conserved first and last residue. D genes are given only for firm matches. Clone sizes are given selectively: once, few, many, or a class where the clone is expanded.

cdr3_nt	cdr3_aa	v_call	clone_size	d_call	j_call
TGCGCCAGCAAGGTGGGCTCCCCCCTAGGGGACACTGAAGCTTTCTTT	CASKVGSPLGDTEAFF	TRBV4-1	NA	NA	TRBJ1-1
TGTGCCAGCAGTTTATGGGAGAACACTGAAGCTTTCTTT	CASSLWENTEAFF	TRBV27	NA	NA	TRBJ1-1
TGTGCCAGCAGTGGGGGTTCAAGTGAGCAGTTCTTC	CASSGGSSEQFF	TRBV25-1	NA	NA	TRBJ2-1
TGTGCCAGCAGTTTAGGGACAGGGGGCTTTCAGCCCCAGCATTTT	CASSLGTGGFQPQHF	TRBV28	NA	TRBD1	TRBJ1-5
TGTGCCAGCAGCCGTCGGGACAGAGCAAAAGCTTTCTTT	CASSRRDRAKAFF	TRBV25-1	NA	TRBD1	TRBJ1-1
TGTGCCAGCAGCGCCCGAGGGCATTCCGGGGAGCTGTTTTTT	CASSARGHSGELFF	TRBV5-6	NA	NA	TRBJ2-2
TGTGCCAGCTCACCCCCTAACAGGGGCCCCTATGGCTACACCTTC	CASSPPNRGPYGYTF	TRBV18	NA	TRBD1	TRBJ1-2
TGTGCCAGTAGTATCGGGGGGGCGGGGCAGCCCCAGCATTTT	CASSIGGAGQPQHF	TRBV19	NA	NA	TRBJ1-5
TGTGCCAGCAGCAAACATGGGACTAGCGGGGGGTCGAACACCGGGGAGCTGTTTTTT	CASSKHGTSGGSNTGELFF	TRBV21-1	NA	NA	TRBJ2-2
TGTGCCAGTAGTACAGCGGCGGGGCCCCCCTACGAGCAGTACTTC	CASSTAAGPPYEQYF	TRBV19	NA	NA	TRBJ2-7
TGTGCCAGCAGCTCTAGGGGGCGGGGGGACCGATACGAGCAGTACTTC	CASSSRGRGDRYEQYF	TRBV3-1/TRBV3-2	NA	NA	TRBJ2-7
TGTGCCAGCTCAGTGCGGGGGGGACCCTACGAGCAGTACTTC	CASSVRGGPYEQYF	TRBV18	few	TRBD2	TRBJ2-7
TGTGCCAGCAGTTACACCAGGGGTGCTGAAGCTTTCTTT	CASSYTRGAEAFF	TRBV6-5	NA	NA	TRBJ1-1
TGTGCCAGCAGCTTGGAGAACTATGGCTACACCTTC	CASSLENYGYTF	TRBV5-5	NA	NA	TRBJ1-2
TGTGCCAGCAGCCAAGTATCGGTAGGTGAGCAGTTCTTC	CASSQVSVGEQFF	TRBV14	NA	NA	TRBJ2-1
TGTGCCAGCAGTGAGGGACAGCCACCCTACAATGAGCAGTTCTTC	CASSEGQPPYNEQFF	TRBV2	NA	TRBD1	TRBJ2-1
TGTGCCAGCAGTTACTCGCGGGACTACAACAATGAGCAGTTCTTC	CASSYSRDYNNEQFF	TRBV6-5	NA	TRBD2	TRBJ2-1
TGTGCCAGCAGCTTAGCGTTGCAGGCGAACACCGGGGAGCTGTTTTTT	CASSLALQANTGELFF	TRBV7-7	NA	NA	TRBJ2-2
TGTGCCAGTTCTAGCGGGGGGACCTACGAGCAGTACTTC	CASSSGGTYEQYF	TRBV2	NA	TRBD2	TRBJ2-7
TGTGCCAGCAGTGCGGGACCGAACCTCCGTGGTGGCTACACCTTC	CASSAGPNLRGGYTF	TRBV6-4	NA	NA	TRBJ1-2
TGTGCCAGCTCACCACTAGGACAGGCGGATGAGCAGTTCTTC	CASSPLGQADEQFF	TRBV18	NA	TRBD1	TRBJ2-1
TGTGCCAGCAGCTTAGAAACGGTCTCCGGCTACACCTTC	CASSLETVSGYTF	TRBV7-2	medium-sized	NA	TRBJ1-2
TGTGCCAGCTCACCCTACAGGGACAGGGCCCACGCAGGCCTTTTC	CASSPYRDRAHAGLF	TRBV18	NA	TRBD1	TRBJ1-2
TGTGCCAGCAGTTTCAACAGGGGCACCGGGGAGCTGTTTTTT	CASSFNRGTGELFF	TRBV6-5	NA	TRBD1	TRBJ2-2
TGTGCCAGCAGCCAAGATCAAGCCCTCCCCGAGCAGTACTTC	CASSQDQALPEQYF	TRBV4-2	NA	NA	TRBJ2-7
TGTGCCAGCAGCTCGTCGGCAGGAGACGAGCAGTACTTC	CASSSSAGDEQYF	TRBV5-6	NA	NA	TRBJ2-7
TGTGCCAGCAGCCAAGGGGTGCTGGGGAGGGGTACGCAGTATTTT	CASSQGVLGRGTQYF	TRBV3-1/TRBV3-2	NA	TRBD2	TRBJ2-3
TGCGCCAGCAGCCAAGGTGGGGCGACGCGCGAGCAGTACTTC	CASSQGGATREQYF	TRBV4-1	NA	NA	TRBJ2-7
TGTGCCAGCAGTGAATATGGGCAGCATCGCTCACCCCTCCACTTT	CASSEYGQHRSPLHF	TRBV25-1	NA	NA	TRBJ1-6